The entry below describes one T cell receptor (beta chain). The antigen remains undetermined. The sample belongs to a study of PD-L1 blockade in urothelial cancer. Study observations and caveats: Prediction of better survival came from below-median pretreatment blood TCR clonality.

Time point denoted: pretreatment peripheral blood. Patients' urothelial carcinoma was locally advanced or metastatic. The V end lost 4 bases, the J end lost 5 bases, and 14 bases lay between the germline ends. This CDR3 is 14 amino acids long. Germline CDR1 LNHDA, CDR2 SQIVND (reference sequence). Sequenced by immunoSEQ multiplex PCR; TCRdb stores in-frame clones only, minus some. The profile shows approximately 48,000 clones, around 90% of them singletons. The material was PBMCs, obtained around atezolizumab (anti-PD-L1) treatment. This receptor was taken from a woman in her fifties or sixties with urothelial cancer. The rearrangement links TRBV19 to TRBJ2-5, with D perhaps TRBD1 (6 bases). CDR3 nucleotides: TGTGCCAGTAGTAGGGGGTCCCAGGGGGAGACCCAGTACTTC. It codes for CASSRGSQGETQYF.